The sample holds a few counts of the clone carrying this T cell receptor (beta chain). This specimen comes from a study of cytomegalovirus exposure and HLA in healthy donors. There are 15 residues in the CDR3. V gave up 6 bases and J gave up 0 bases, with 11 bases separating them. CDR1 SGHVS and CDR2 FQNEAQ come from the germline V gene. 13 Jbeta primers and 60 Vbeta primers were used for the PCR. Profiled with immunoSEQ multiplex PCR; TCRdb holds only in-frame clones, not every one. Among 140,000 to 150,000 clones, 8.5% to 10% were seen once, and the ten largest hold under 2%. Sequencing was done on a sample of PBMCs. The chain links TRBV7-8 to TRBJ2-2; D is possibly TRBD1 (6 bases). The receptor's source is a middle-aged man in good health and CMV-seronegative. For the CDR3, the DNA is TGTGCCAGCAGTGGACAGTCCGCGAACACCGGGGAGCTGTTTTTT. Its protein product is CASSGQSANTGELFF.